Shown below are 6 T cell receptor beta chains from a single sample sequenced in a study of CD4 T cells in relation to SARS-CoV-2 and coronaviruses. These TCRs are of unknown antigen specificity. Method: immunoSEQ multiplex PCR; TCRdb's copy keeps in-frame clones and lacks some. The sample records some 30,000 clones, 60% to 85% being singletons. CD4+ T cells from unexposed donors were obtained before the COVID-19 pandemic (2011-2018). The cells were cultured for under 13 days before CD4+ T cells were isolated. Sample: CD4+ T cells from PBMCs, cultured in vitro. The receptors originated from a human donor in good health.

The chain employs TRBV6-6 and TRBJ1-1, with TRBD1 identical over 10 bases. CDR3 size: 16 residues. Losses at the gene ends were 8 bases for V and 1 base for J; bases not matched to a gene: 10. Germline V CDR1 and CDR2: MNHNY, SVGAGI (reference sequence). The CDR3 DNA follows: TGTGCCAGCCTAGATGGACAGGGGGTTGGGAACACTGAAGCTTTCTTT. Translation gives CASLDGQGVGNTEAFF.

This clone was counted a few times. The gene calls are TRBV7-8 and TRBJ1-1; tentative D call: TRBD1 (5 bases). From germline, CDR1 is SGHVS and CDR2 FQNEAQ. The CDR3 runs to 15 residues. Trimming took 1 base from V and 6 from J, leaving 15 bases between them. The DNA of the CDR3 is TGTGCCAGCAGCTTAGGAAGTTTCCAGGGCGCTGAAGCTTTCTTT. Translated, it gives CASSLGSFQGAEAFF.

V usage is TRBV18 and J usage is TRBJ2-7; no reliable D call. Germline V gives CDR1 KGHSH, CDR2 LQKENI. The CDR3 loop spans 16 amino acids. V lost 6 bases, J lost 3 bases, and 21 bases lay in between. The CDR3 DNA follows: TGTGCCAGCTCTCCATCCGGGCCCCACGTGGGCTACGAGCAGTACTTC. Protein: CASSPSGPHVGYEQYF.

This clone was observed once. The chain has TRBV5-6 and TRBJ2-5, with unresolved D. The ends were cut back, 0 bases at V and 4 bases at J, with 7 bases in the middle. The CDR3 is made up of 13 amino acids. The germline CDR1 and CDR2 sequences are SGHDT and YYEEEE. The CDR3 DNA reads TGTGCCAGCAGCTTGGATTGGGGAGAGACCCAGTACTTC. Translated, it gives CASSLDWGETQYF.

This clone has only one observation. The V call is TRBV6-5, the J call TRBJ2-7; 9 bases line up with TRBD1. This CDR3 region has 15 residues. The junction had 13 bases not matched to a gene; V was cut back by 6 bases and J by 7 bases. Per the germline V gene, CDR1 is MNHEY and CDR2 is SVGAGI. The CDR3 reads CASRGAGQGLEEQYF. The CDR3 coding sequence is TGTGCCAGCAGGGGGGCCGGACAGGGGCTTGAAGAGCAGTACTTC.

The rearrangement uses TRBV11-2 and TRBJ2-1, with TRBD2 matching over 10 bases. Germline V gene data show CDR1 as SGHAT and CDR2 as FQNNGV. J lost 7 bases, V lost 7 bases, and 13 bases had no gene match. The CDR3 is 16 amino acids. This CDR3 is CASIAARLAGANEQFF. Here the CDR3 DNA reads TGTGCCAGCATAGCAGCTCGGCTAGCGGGAGCGAATGAGCAGTTCTTC.